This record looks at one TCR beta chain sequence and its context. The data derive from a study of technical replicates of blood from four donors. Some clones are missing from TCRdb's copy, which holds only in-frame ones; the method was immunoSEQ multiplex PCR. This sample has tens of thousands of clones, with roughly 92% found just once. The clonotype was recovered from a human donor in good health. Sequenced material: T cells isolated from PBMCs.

CDR3 bases: TGCGCCAGCACCCCCCAGGGGACTACCTACGAGCAGTACTTC. Translating gives CASTPQGTTYEQYF. This chain connects TRBV10-1 to TRBJ2-7; tentative D call: TRBD2 (7 bases). The V and J ends lost 7 bases and 2 bases respectively, with 15 bases between them. CDR1 is WNHNN, CDR2 SYGVQD, per germline (reference sequence). This CDR3 contains 14 residues.